This TCR beta chain is drawn from a study of shared clonotypes between healthy human individuals. Whole-study findings and limits: Memory subsets generally showed lower estimated richness than naive subsets.

In the naive CD8 group, cells lacked CD45RO and were positively selected for CCR7, so terminally differentiated effector memory CD45RA+ cells were left out. Concerning this clone: Its cognate antigen is unknown.

Germline CDR1 and CDR2: MDHEN and SYDVKM. CDR3 length: 13 residues. Losses at the gene ends were 5 bases for V and 6 bases for J; bases not matched to a gene: 5. The run depth of the assay was deep. Genomic DNA belonging to each subset was distributed in equal measure over several immunoSEQ plates. Here immunoSEQ multiplex PCR was the method, and the copy in TCRdb shows in-frame clones only, minus some. The repertoire includes about 800,000 clones, 90% to 97% of them detected once, and approximately 0.2% sits in the top ten. This receptor was taken from a man in his thirties or forties in good health. Sample: naive CD8+ T cells sorted from blood. The chain couples TRBV28 to TRBJ2-3; 7 bases are shared with TRBD2. The CDR3, as DNA: TGTGCCAGCAGTCAAGGACTAGTGGATACGCAGTATTTT. Protein product: CASSQGLVDTQYF.